The present T cell receptor (beta chain) was sequenced within a study of identical twins. The length of the CDR3 is 13 residues. CDR1 is SQVTM, CDR2 ANQGSEA, per germline. Trimming pared 7 bases from V and 4 bases from J, leaving 16 bases between. TCRdb passed the 5' RACE reads through MiXCR, listing each CDR3 protein once. The repertoire holds 1.5 million to 2 million distinct CDR3 sequences, with about 32% as singletons. This sequence was found in a newborn girl in good health. Sequencing used cord blood. The rearrangement joins TRBV29-1 to TRBJ1-1; weak D call: TRBD1 (6 bases). The CDR3 region has the DNA TGCAGCGCAGGGGACCCAGGACGCACTGAAGCTTTCTTT. Protein: CSAGDPGRTEAFF.